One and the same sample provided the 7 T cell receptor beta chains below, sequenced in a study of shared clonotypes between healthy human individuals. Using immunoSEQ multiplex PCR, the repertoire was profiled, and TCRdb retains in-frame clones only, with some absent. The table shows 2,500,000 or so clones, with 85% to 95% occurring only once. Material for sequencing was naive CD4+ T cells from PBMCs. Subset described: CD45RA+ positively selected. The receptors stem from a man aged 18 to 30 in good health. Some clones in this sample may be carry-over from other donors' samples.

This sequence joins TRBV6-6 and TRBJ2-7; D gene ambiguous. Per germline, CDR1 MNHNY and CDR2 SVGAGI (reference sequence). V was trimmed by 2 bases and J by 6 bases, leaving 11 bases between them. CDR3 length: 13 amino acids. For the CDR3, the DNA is TGTGCCAGCAGTTACACACGGGCTGGCGAGCAGTACTTC. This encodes CASSYTRAGEQYF.

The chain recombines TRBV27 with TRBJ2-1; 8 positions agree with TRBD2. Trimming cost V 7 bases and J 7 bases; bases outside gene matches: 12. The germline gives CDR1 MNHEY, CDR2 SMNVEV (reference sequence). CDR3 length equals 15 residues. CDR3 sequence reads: CASTHRQRGTNEQFF. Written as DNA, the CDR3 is TGTGCCAGCACTCACCGACAGCGGGGGACTAATGAGCAGTTCTTC.

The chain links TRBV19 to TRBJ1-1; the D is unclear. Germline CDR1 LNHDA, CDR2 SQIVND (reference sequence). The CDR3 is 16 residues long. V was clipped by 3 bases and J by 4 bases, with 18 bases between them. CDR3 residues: CASSMTPAAWGTEAFF. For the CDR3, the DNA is TGTGCCAGTAGTATGACCCCGGCAGCTTGGGGCACTGAAGCTTTCTTT.

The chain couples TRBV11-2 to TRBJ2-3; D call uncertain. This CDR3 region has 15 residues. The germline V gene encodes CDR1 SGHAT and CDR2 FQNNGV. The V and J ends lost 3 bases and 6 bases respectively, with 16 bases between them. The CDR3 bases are TGTGCCAGCAGCTTTAATTCACCCACACTGGATACGCAGTATTTT. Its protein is CASSFNSPTLDTQYF.

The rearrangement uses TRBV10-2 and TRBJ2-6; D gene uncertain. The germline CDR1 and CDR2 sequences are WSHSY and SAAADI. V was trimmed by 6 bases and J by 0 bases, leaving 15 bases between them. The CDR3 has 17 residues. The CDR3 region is CASRPPGSSSGANVLTF. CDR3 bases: TGCGCCAGCAGGCCCCCGGGCAGCAGCTCTGGGGCCAACGTCCTGACTTTC.

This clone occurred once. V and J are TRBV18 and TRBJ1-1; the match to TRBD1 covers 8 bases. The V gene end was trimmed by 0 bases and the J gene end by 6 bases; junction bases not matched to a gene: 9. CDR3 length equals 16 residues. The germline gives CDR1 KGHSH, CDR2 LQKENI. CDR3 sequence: CASSPPRPQGVAEAFF. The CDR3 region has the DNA TGTGCCAGCTCACCACCGCGGCCACAGGGGGTAGCTGAAGCTTTCTTT.

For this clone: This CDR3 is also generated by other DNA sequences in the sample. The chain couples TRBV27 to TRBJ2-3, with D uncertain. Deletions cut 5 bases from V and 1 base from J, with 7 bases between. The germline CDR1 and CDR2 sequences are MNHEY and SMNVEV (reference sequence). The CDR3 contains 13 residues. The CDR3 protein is CASSPLGTDTQYF. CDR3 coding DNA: TGTGCCAGCAGTCCTTTGGGCACAGATACGCAGTATTTT.